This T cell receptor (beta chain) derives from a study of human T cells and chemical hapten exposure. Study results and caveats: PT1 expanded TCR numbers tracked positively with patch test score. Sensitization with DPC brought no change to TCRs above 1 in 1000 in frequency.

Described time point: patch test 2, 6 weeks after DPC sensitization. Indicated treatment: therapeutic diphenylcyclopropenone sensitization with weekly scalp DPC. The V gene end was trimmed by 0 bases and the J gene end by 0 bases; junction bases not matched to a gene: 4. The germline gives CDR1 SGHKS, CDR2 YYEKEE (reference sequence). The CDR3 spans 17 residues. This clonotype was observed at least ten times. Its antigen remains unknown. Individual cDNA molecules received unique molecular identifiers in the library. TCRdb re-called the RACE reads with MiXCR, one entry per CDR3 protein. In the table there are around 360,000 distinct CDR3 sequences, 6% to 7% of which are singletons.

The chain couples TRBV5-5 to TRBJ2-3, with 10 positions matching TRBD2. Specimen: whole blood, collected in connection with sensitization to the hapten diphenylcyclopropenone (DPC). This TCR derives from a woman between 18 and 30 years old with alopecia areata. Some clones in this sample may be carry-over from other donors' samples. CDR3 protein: CASSLGTSGGSTDTQYF. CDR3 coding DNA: TGTGCCAGCAGCTTGGGGACTAGCGGAGGGAGCACAGATACGCAGTATTTT.